These T cell receptor beta chains were read from a single sample in a study of blood T cells in healthy people across ages. TCRdb analysed the 5' RACE reads with MiXCR anew, one entry per CDR3 protein. The data contain 2 million or so distinct CDR3 sequences, roughly 52% of them singletons. Input material: blood. The receptor set was obtained from a middle-aged woman in good health. Both conserved end residues are part of each CDR3. D genes are given only for firm matches. Size tells how often a clone was seen (once, few, many) or the class of an expanded clone, and some rows leave it out.

. TRBJ2-1 TRBV20-1 TRBD2 TGCAGTGCTGGGGGGGAACAGGTGTCCTACAATGAGCAGTTCTTC CSAGGEQVSYNEQFF
. TRBJ1-1 TRBV29-1 TRBD1 TGCAGCGTACCCCCGGGACAGGTGAACACTGAAGCTTTCTTT CSVPPGQVNTEAFF
. TRBJ2-7 TRBV5-1 . TGCGCCAGCAGCAAGCCCCTCTTAGGGGCGCGAGTTGGTCCGTACGAGCAGTACTTC CASSKPLLGARVGPYEQYF
. TRBJ1-2 TRBV10-3 TRBD1 TGTGCCATCAGTGAGTCCCCGACAGGGGTGGACTATGGCTACACCTTC CAISESPTGVDYGYTF
. TRBJ2-3 TRBV7-2 . TGTGCCAGCAAGCCGACCCGCAGGGGCAAAAGCACAGATACGCAGTATTTT CASKPTRRGKSTDTQYF
. TRBJ1-6 TRBV13 TRBD1 TGTGCCAGCAGCCCGCAGAGGACAGGGATTTTTTCACCCCTCCACTTT CASSPQRTGIFSPLHF
. TRBJ2-5 TRBV5-4 . TGTGCCAGCAGCTTGGTGGACAACCAAGAGACCCAGTACTTC CASSLVDNQETQYF
. TRBJ2-5 TRBV28 . TGTGCCAGCCTTTTGGGCCCTCAAGAGACCCAGTACTTC CASLLGPQETQYF
many TRBJ2-5 TRBV7-7 . TGTGCTAGCAGCGGACAGACTGTGACCCAGTACTTC CASSGQTVTQYF
. TRBJ2-5 TRBV7-9 . TGTGCCAGCAGCTTAACTAGTACAGAGACCCAGTACTTC CASSLTSTETQYF
. TRBJ2-3 TRBV12-3/TRBV12-4 . TGTGCCAGCAGTATAATCGGAACAGATACGCAGTATTTT CASSIIGTDTQYF
. TRBJ1-2 TRBV3-1 . TGTGCCAGCAGCCAAGGGCAGGGGAGCGATGGCTACACCTTC CASSQGQGSDGYTF
few TRBJ2-5 TRBV27 . TGTGCCAGCAGGGGGGGACCTAAAAAGTACTTC CASRGGPKKYF
few TRBJ2-7 TRBV9 . TGTGCCAGCAGCGCAACAGGGTCCCCCCACGAGCAGTACTTC CASSATGSPHEQYF
. TRBJ2-1 TRBV15 TRBD1 TGTGCCGCCAGGGACACCGACAGGGGCCTCTACAATGAGCAGTTCTTC CAARDTDRGLYNEQFF
. TRBJ1-6 TRBV2 . TGTGCCAGCATCGAATACCCCAATTCACCCCTCCACTTT CASIEYPNSPLHF
. TRBJ2-4 TRBV20-1 . TGCAGTGCCAACCAAGGGAGGGGGCGTAACATTCAGTACTTC CSANQGRGRNIQYF
. TRBJ2-3 TRBV4-3 . TGCGCCAGCAGCCAAGATTGGAGCGGAGGAGATACGCAGTATTTT CASSQDWSGGDTQYF
. TRBJ2-1 TRBV10-3 TRBD2 TGTGCCATCAGACGGACTAGCGGGGGGGCCGATGAGCAGTTCTTC CAIRRTSGGADEQFF
. TRBJ2-1 TRBV6-6 TRBD1 TGTGCCAGCAGTTACGCCCGGGACAGAAATGAGCAGTTCTTC CASSYARDRNEQFF
. TRBJ2-1 TRBV28 . TGTGCCAGCAGCCAAGACTATGGAGCGTCGGGGCAGTTCTTC CASSQDYGASGQFF
many TRBJ2-1 TRBV16 TRBD1 TGTGCCAGCAGCCAGCAGGGGGCTCTATACAATGAGCAGTTCTTC CASSQQGALYNEQFF
. TRBJ2-7 TRBV6-6 TRBD1 TGTGCCAGCAGGGACAGGGGCGATAGCTCCTACGAGCAGTACTTC CASRDRGDSSYEQYF
. TRBJ2-4 TRBV6-5 . TGTGCCAGCAGTTACTCGATGGGGCACATTCAGTACTTC CASSYSMGHIQYF
. TRBJ2-1 TRBV19 . TGTGCCAGTAGTATGGGCCTAGAGCAGTTCTTC CASSMGLEQFF
. TRBJ2-7 TRBV5-1 . TGCGCCAGCAGCTTGGACGGCTTAAGGGCCTACGAGCAGTACTTC CASSLDGLRAYEQYF
once TRBJ2-7 TRBV27 . TGTGCCAGCAGTTCACGTCAGGTAACCCCCTCCTACGAGCAGTACTTC CASSSRQVTPSYEQYF
. TRBJ2-1 TRBV6-1 TRBD1 TGTGCCAGCAGCCCTAGACCTAACAGGGGTACCTACAATGAGCAGTTCTTC CASSPRPNRGTYNEQFF
. TRBJ2-7 TRBV4-3 TRBD1 TGCGCCAGCAGCCTATCAACGGACAGGCACTACGAGCAGTACTTC CASSLSTDRHYEQYF
. TRBJ1-4 TRBV6-5 TRBD1 TGTGCCAGCAGACTTGGACAGGAGTCGAGTTGGGAACTGTTTTTT CASRLGQESSWELFF
once TRBJ1-4 TRBV5-6 TRBD1 TGTGCCAGCAGCTCCGGGACAGGGCCGGAAAAACCGTTTTTT CASSSGTGPEKPFF
few TRBJ2-5 TRBV28 TRBD2 TGTGCCAGCAGTATTAGCGGGTCCGGTCTTTCGGAGACCCAGTACTTC CASSISGSGLSETQYF
. TRBJ2-1 TRBV7-3 TRBD1 TGTGCCAGCGGGAATCCGACAGGGTATATGGGTGAGCAGTTCTTC CASGNPTGYMGEQFF
few TRBJ2-4 TRBV27 TRBD2 TGTGCCAGCGGAGGACTAGCGGGGAAACTAGCCAAAAACATTCAGTACTTC CASGGLAGKLAKNIQYF
once TRBJ2-5 TRBV4-2 TRBD2 TGTGCCAGCAGCCAAGAAGGAGGCGGGGGGGTGGAGACCCAGTACTTC CASSQEGGGGVETQYF
. TRBJ2-3 TRBV5-6 . TGTGCCAGCAGCTTGGAACAGGGAATACGCGCAGATACGCAGTATTTT CASSLEQGIRADTQYF
few TRBJ2-5 TRBV29-1 TRBD1 TGCAGCGCACCCGGTCGACAGGGGCAAGAGACCCAGTACTTC CSAPGRQGQETQYF
. TRBJ2-1 TRBV6-2/TRBV6-3 TRBD2 TGTGCCAGCAGTAACGGGGGGTTACAGTTCTTC CASSNGGLQFF
. TRBJ2-3 TRBV12-3/TRBV12-4 . TGTGCCAGCAGTACCCGGACGGGATCTAGAGATACGCAGTATTTT CASSTRTGSRDTQYF
few TRBJ2-7 TRBV2 . TGTGCCAGCAACCTAGGTGACTACGAGCAGTACTTC CASNLGDYEQYF
. TRBJ1-5 TRBV20-1 . TGCAGTGCTAGAGAGGAGGGGGGTCAGCCCCAGCATTTT CSAREEGGQPQHF
few TRBJ2-3 TRBV28 TRBD2 TGTGCCAGCAGTCCTAGCGGGGACTTCACAGATACGCAGTATTTT CASSPSGDFTDTQYF
few TRBJ2-7 TRBV6-2/TRBV6-3 TRBD2 TGTGCCAGCAGTTTACGGACTAGCGGGGGGGCAAACTCCTACGAGCAGTACTTC CASSLRTSGGANSYEQYF
. TRBJ1-2 TRBV9 TRBD1 TGTGCCAGCGGAGGGGACAGGGCTGCTAACTATGGCTACACCTTC CASGGDRAANYGYTF
few TRBJ2-7 TRBV13 TRBD1 TGTGCCAGCAGCTTAGGCCTAAGGACAGGCAACGAGCAGTACTTC CASSLGLRTGNEQYF
few TRBJ2-7 TRBV24-1 . TGTGCCACCAGTGATGCCGGCCAGGGGCTTTACAATGAGCAGTACTTC CATSDAGQGLYNEQYF
few TRBJ2-5 TRBV7-6 . TGTGCCAGCAGCTCCTCTGACGCGGAGACCCAGTACTTC CASSSSDAETQYF
. TRBJ2-7 TRBV12-3/TRBV12-4 . TGTGCCAGCGGGGCCTGCTACGAGCAGTACTTC CASGACYEQYF
. TRBJ1-2 TRBV6-1 . TGTGCCAGCAGTGAAGCAGTAGGGTCCTATGGCTACACCTTC CASSEAVGSYGYTF
. TRBJ2-4 TRBV7-2 . TGTGCCAGCAGCTTATTCCCCGGGACCCAGGGAGTCATTCAGTACTTC CASSLFPGTQGVIQYF
few TRBJ2-7 TRBV29-1 . TGCAGCGTTCGGACAGACGCCTACGAGCAGTACTTC CSVRTDAYEQYF